This T cell receptor (beta chain) appears in the sequencing data of a study of blood T cells in healthy people across ages. Sample-barcoded 5' priming and a J-beta primer mix drove a second PCR of roughly 6 to 12 cycles. One entry per CDR3 protein results from TCRdb running MiXCR on the 5' RACE reads. The top ten hold 28% of the sample, which has approximately 790,000 distinct CDR3 sequences, around 62% seen once. Drawn from each donor were roughly 9.4 milliliters of peripheral blood. Total RNA extracted from each sample amounted to at least 5.5 micrograms. This CDR3 comprises 13 residues. Per the germline V gene, CDR1 is SQVTM and CDR2 is ANQGSEA. J lost 1 base, V lost 7 bases, and 6 bases had no gene match.

The TCR sequence derives from a young man in good health. Source material: blood. The rearrangement joins TRBV29-1 to TRBJ1-1; 7 bases match TRBD1. For the CDR3, the DNA is TGCAGCGCCGGGGGACAGTCGAACACTGAAGCTTTCTTT. It yields the protein CSAGGQSNTEAFF.